The following is a T cell receptor (beta chain) sequence with its context. Extracted from the samples, RNA was reverse transcribed into cDNA to serve as the sequencing template. TCRdb's table, derived via immunoSEQ multiplex PCR, lists solely in-frame clones and lacks some. The sample has approximately 100,000 clones, roughly two fifths seen once. This sample was taken from a study of CD8+ T cells in alopecia areata. Sorting of PBMCs yielded the CD4+ and CD8+ T cells. Trimming pared 0 bases from V and 8 bases from J, leaving 15 bases between. Germline-derived CDR1 and CDR2 are SGHRS and YFSETQ. This CDR3 contains 15 residues.

This sequence was found in a human donor with alopecia areata. The rearrangement links TRBV5-1 to TRBJ2-4; no clear D gene. The sequencing sample was made of CD4+ T cells sorted from blood. CDR3 sequence reads: CASSLAPPSKDIQYF. CDR3 DNA: TGCGCCAGCAGCTTGGCCCCGCCATCTAAGGACATTCAGTACTTC.